This record covers a single T cell receptor (beta chain). No cognate antigen has been identified for it. Base qualities are not recorded, but no much larger clone differs from it by a single base. The data derive from a study of blood T cell repertoires in COVID-19 (TCRdb year 2020). In terms of the full investigation: Samples from collaborators originated in the United States, Italy and Spain and spanned both the acute and convalescent phases of COVID-19. The prospective study material was composed of cDNA or gDNA derived from T cells, B-cell-depleted T cells, or PBMCs. Subjects who had been exposed to COVID-19, were actively infected with it, or had recovered from it provided the deeply sampled blood TCRbeta repertoires that made up the dataset. The repertoires were released in a freely available public database meant as a resource for research on the immune response to SARS-CoV-2. The samples were drawn from two sources: the first 160 participants of the ongoing ImmuneRACE study, and 1,000 to 1,500 subjects contributed by 6 global collaborators. Nearly every sample came with metadata listing a de-identified subject ID, COVID-19 status, age in years and sex. Where available, HLA class I and class II types were taken from metadata supplied by the sample provider and were not determined by assay-based typing.

The immunoSEQ Assay, a bias-controlled multiplex PCR, was used to amplify TCRbeta CDR3 regions from genomic DNA. Processing in the source paper ran as follows. The number of nucleated cells in each sample was estimated from the amplification of reference gene primers within the assay. Sequence reads were collapsed and filtered to measure the absolute abundance of every unique TCRbeta CDR3 rearrangement. Productive Simpson clonality was computed per sample as the square root of Simpson's diversity index over productive rearrangements. This is the immuneACCESS table as TCRdb keeps it, with only in-frame sequences that have V and J called. A part of the clones is gone; compared with another copy, unresolved V genes explain less than half, and the rest is unexplained. Clone size and V and J calls were adopted from that table, with D and trimming inferred from the DNA. The sample yields about 130,000 clones; around 86% were counted once. The ten top clones hold roughly 10% of the sample.

The collaborating institutions used their own protocols to collect whole blood in K2EDTA tubes. Collaborator samples were shipped for TCRbeta analysis as frozen whole blood, isolated PBMCs, or DNA extracted from either sample type. What the authors observed across the whole study: Clinical and demographic metadata were provided uncurated, with the amount varying by source and participant.

From a lookup of the germline V gene (reference sequence), CDR1 and CDR2 are LNHDA and SQIVND. The CDR3 contains 13 residues, cysteine and phenylalanine counted. Kept here is only the CDR3 DNA, which spans 39 bases and is read in frame from base 1. V gives up 7 bases and J gives up 5 bases, and the segment between their germline ends measures 14 bases. This clonotype originated in a middle-aged man with active or convalescent COVID-19. This receptor chain uses TRBV19 and TRBJ1-2, with the D gene uncertain. The specimen was peripheral blood. The CDR3 in this case is CASTPPGEYGYTF. The base sequence is TGTGCCAGTACCCCCCCGGGAGAATATGGCTACACCTTC.